This T cell receptor beta chain was documented in a study of blood T cell repertoires in COVID-19. Turning to the study itself: PBMCs, B-cell-depleted T cells, or T cells were the source of the cDNA or gDNA that made up the material.

TCRdb keeps only in-frame clones here, not all; method: immunoSEQ multiplex PCR. The data hold about 73,000 clones, with about four fifths observed a single time. Germline trimming cut 3 bases from V and 1 base from J; bases unmatched to any gene: 12. The CDR3 totals 19 residues. CDR1 is MGHRA and CDR2 is YSYEKL in the germline V gene. The sequencing input was peripheral blood. This rearrangement joins TRBV4-1 to TRBJ1-1, with TRBD1 matching over 12 bases. The TCR originated in a woman aged 55-69 years with acute or convalescent COVID-19. DNA of the CDR3: TGCGCCAGCAGCCAGCCCCCCCGGGACAGGGGGCGCAGGAACACTGAAGCTTTCTTT. This codes for CASSQPPRDRGRRNTEAFF.